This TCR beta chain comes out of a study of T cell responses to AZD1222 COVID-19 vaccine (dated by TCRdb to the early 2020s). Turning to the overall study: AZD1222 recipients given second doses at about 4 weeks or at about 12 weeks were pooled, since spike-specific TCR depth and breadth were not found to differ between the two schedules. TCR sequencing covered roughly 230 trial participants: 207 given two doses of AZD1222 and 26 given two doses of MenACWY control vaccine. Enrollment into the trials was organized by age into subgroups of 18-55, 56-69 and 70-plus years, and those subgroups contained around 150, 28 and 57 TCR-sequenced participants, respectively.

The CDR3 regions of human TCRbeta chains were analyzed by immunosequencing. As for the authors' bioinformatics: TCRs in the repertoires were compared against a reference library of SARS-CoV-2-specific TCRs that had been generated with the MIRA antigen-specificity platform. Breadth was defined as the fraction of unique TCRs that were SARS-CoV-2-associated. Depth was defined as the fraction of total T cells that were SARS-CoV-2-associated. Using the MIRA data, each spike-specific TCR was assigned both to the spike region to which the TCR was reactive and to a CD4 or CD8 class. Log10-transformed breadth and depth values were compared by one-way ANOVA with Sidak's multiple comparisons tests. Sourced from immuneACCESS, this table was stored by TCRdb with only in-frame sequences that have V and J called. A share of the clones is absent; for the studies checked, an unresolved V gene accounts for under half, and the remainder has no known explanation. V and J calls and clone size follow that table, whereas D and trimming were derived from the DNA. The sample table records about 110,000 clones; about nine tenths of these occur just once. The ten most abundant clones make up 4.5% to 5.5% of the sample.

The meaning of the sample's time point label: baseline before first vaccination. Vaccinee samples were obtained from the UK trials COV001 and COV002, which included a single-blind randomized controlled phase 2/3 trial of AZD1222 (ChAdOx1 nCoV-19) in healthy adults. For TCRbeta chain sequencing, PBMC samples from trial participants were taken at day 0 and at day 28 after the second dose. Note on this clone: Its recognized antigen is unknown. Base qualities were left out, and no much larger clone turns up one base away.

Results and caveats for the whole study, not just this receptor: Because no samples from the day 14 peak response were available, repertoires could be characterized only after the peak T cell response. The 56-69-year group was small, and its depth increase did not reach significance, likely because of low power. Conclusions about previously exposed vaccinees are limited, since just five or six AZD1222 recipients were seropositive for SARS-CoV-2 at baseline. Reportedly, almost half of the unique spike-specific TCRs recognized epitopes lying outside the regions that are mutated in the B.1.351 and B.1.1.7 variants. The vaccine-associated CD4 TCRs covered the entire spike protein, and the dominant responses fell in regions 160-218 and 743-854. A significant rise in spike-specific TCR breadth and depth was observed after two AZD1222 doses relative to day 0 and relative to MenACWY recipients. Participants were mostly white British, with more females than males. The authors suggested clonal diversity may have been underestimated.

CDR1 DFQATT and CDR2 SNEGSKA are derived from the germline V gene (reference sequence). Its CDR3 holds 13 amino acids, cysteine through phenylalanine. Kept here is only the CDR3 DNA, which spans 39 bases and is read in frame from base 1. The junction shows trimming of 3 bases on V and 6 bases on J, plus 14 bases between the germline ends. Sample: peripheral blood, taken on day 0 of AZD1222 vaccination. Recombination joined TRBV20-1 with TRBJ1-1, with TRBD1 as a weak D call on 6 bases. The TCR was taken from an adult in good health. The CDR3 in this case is CSASRDIVSEAFF. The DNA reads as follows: TGCAGTGCTAGTCGGGACATTGTTTCTGAAGCTTTCTTT.